Described below is a single TCR beta chain sequence and its context. It has no known antigen specificity. No much larger clone exists at a distance of one base, and base qualities are not known. CDR1 GTSNPN and CDR2 SVGIG are derived from the germline V gene (reference sequence). From the cysteine through the phenylalanine, the CDR3 covers 16 amino acids. The CDR3 DNA has 48 bases and is translated from base 1. The junction shows trimming of 0 bases on V and 9 bases on J, plus 23 bases between the germline ends. TCRbeta CDR3 regions were amplified from genomic DNA by means of the immunoSEQ Assay, a bias-controlled multiplex PCR. Turning to the authors' computational methods: The number of nucleated cells in each sample was estimated by amplification of reference gene primers within the assay. Sequence reads were collapsed and filtered to measure the absolute abundance of every unique TCRbeta CDR3 rearrangement. Productive Simpson clonality was computed per sample as the square root of Simpson's diversity index over productive rearrangements. The clones in this table, taken by TCRdb from immuneACCESS, are in-frame only. Not every clone is retained; where verified, under half of the shortfall comes from an unresolved V gene, and the cause of the rest is unknown. That table is the source of V, J and clone size, and D and trimming were worked out from the DNA. In this sample the table shows over 100,000 clones, 75% to 90% of which occur a single time. Clones ranked in the top ten supply 15% to 20% of the sample.

This entry comes from a study of blood T cell repertoires in COVID-19 (dated by TCRdb to the early 2020s). For the wider study: Collaborator samples came from the United States, Italy and Spain and covered acute and convalescent phases of COVID-19. The prospective study material was composed of cDNA or gDNA derived from T cells, B-cell-depleted T cells, or PBMCs. Subjects who had been exposed to COVID-19, were actively infected with it, or had recovered from it provided the deeply sampled blood TCRbeta repertoires that made up the dataset. The repertoires were released in a freely available public database intended as a resource for research on the immune response to SARS-CoV-2. Samples came from the ongoing ImmuneRACE study (first 160 participants) plus 1,254 subjects from 6 global collaborators. A de-identified subject ID, COVID-19 status, age in years and sex were almost always included in the sample metadata. Where HLA class I and class II types were available, the types were taken from metadata supplied by the sample provider, not from assay-based typing. Results and caveats for the whole study, not just this receptor: The amount of clinical and demographic metadata varied by source and participant and was provided uncurated.

Whole blood was collected in K2EDTA tubes by collaborating institutions according to the institutions' own protocols. For TCRbeta analysis, collaborators shipped samples as frozen whole blood, isolated PBMCs, or DNA extracted from either of those sample types. The clonotype originates from a woman aged 55-70 years with acute or convalescent COVID-19. The sequenced sample was peripheral blood. Rearrangement joined TRBV30 to TRBJ1-2, with the D gene uncertain. The DNA sequence follows: TGTGCCTGGAGTGTCCGACGCGGGGTGGGGAGGGCGAGCTACACCTTC. Its translation is CAWSVRRGVGRASYTF.